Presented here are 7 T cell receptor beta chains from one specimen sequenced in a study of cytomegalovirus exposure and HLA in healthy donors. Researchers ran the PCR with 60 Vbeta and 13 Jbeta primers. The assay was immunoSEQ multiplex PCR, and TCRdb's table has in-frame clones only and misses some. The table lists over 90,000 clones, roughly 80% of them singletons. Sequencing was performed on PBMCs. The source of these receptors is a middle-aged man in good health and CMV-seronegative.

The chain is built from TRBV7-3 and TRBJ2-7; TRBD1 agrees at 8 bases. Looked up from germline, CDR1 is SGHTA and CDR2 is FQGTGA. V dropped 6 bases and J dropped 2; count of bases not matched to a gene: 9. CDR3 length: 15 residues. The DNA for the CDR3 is TGTGCCAGCAGGCCCCTTACAGGGGGTGCCTACGAGCAGTACTTC. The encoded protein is CASRPLTGGAYEQYF.

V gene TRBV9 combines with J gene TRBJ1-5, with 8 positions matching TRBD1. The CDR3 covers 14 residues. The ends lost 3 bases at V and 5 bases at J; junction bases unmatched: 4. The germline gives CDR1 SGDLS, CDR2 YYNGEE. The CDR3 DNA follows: TGTGCCAGCAGCGAGGGGACAGGTGATCAGCCCCAGCATTTT. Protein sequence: CASSEGTGDQPQHF.

CDR3 protein: CASSESLLGQGNEQFF. CDR3 sequence (DNA): TGTGCCAGCAGTGAAAGCTTACTGGGACAGGGTAATGAGCAGTTCTTC. The chain couples TRBV6-1 to TRBJ2-1; 9 bases map to TRBD1. Trimming cost V 2 bases and J 7 bases; bases outside gene matches: 9. The V gene's germline CDR1 is MNHNS and CDR2 SASEGT. This CDR3 has 16 residues.

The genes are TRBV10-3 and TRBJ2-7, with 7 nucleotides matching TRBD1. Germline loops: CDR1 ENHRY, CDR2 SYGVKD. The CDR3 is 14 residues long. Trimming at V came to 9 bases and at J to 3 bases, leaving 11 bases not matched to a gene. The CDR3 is CAIMEGDSFYEQYF. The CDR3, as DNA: TGTGCCATTATGGAAGGGGACAGTTTCTACGAGCAGTACTTC.

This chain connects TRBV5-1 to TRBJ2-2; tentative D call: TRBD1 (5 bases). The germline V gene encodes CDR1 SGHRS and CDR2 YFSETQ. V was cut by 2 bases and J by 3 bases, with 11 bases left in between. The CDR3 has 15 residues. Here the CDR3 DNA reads TGCGCCAGCAGCTTAAGGACAACCCACACCGGGGAGCTGTTTTTT. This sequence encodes CASSLRTTHTGELFF.

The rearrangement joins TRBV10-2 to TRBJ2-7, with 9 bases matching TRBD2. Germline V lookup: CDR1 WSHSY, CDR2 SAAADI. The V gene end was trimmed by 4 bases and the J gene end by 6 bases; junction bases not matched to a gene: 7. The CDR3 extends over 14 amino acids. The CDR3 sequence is CASSGIAGVGEQYF. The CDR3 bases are TGCGCCAGCAGTGGGATAGCGGGGGTGGGCGAGCAGTACTTC.

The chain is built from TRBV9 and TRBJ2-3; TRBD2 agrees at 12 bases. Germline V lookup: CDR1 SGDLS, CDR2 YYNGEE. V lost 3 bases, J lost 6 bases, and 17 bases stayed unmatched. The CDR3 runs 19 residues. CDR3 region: CASSALGLAGPSGRDTQYF. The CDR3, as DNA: TGTGCCAGCAGCGCCCTGGGACTAGCGGGCCCCTCTGGAAGGGATACGCAGTATTTT.